A single sample is the source of the 26 T cell receptor beta chains below, sequenced in a study of blood T cell repertoires in COVID-19. Assay used: immunoSEQ multiplex PCR; TCRdb lists only in-frame clones, some missing. The table has 120,000 to 150,000 clones, 80% seen once. The sample was peripheral blood. Receptors originate from a man aged 60 to 75 with active or convalescent COVID-19.

The chain joins TRBV7-2 to TRBJ2-7; 10 bases fit TRBD1. With 4 bases clipped from V and 7 bases from J, the junction kept 7 bases outside the gene matches. The CDR3 extends over 14 amino acids. Germline V gene data show CDR1 as SGHTA and CDR2 as FQGNSA. CDR3 amino acids: CASSSDRGRFEQYF. In nucleotides, the CDR3 is TGTGCCAGCAGCTCCGACAGGGGGCGATTTGAGCAGTACTTC.

The count of this clone is one. This rearrangement joins TRBV28 to TRBJ1-1, with a weak D call TRBD1 (6 bases). The V gene lost 7 bases and the J gene lost 7 bases, with 10 bases spanning the gap. The CDR3 length is 11 residues. Germline loops: CDR1 MDHEN, CDR2 SYDVKM. CDR3 in DNA: TGTGCCAGCAACGACAGGTTTGAAGCTTTCTTT. Protein product: CASNDRFEAFF. Based on the CDR3 plus reference TRBV28 and TRBJ1-1, the full variable domain is DVKVTQSSRYLVKRTGEKVFLECVQDMDHENMFWYRQDPGLGLRLIYFSYDVKMKEKGDIPEGYSVSREKKERFSLILESASTNQTSMYLCASNDRFEAFFGQGTRLTVV.

The rearrangement joins TRBV25-1 to TRBJ1-2, with D possibly matching TRBD1 (6 bases). V was clipped by 3 bases and J by 4 bases, with 15 bases between them. This CDR3 has 15 amino acids. The germline V gene has CDR1 MGHDK and CDR2 SYGVNS. The CDR3 nucleotides read TGTGCCAGCAGTGATTCCGACAGGTTCGGCTATGGCTACACCTTC. It specifies CASSDSDRFGYGYTF.

The chain links TRBV5-1 to TRBJ2-3; no reliable D call. Trimming removed 5 bases from V and 5 bases from J, with 12 bases in between. The germline gives CDR1 SGHRS, CDR2 YFSETQ. The CDR3 extends over 13 amino acids. The CDR3 coding sequence is TGCGCCAGCAGAGTGGTGGCAGAAGATACGCAGTATTTT. This codes for CASRVVAEDTQYF.

This chain joins TRBV10-3 and TRBJ1-2; 8 positions match TRBD1. The V segment lost 1 base and the J segment 0 bases; nucleotides outside the gene matches: 1. Germline V gene data show CDR1 as ENHRY and CDR2 as SYGVKD. The CDR3 spans 15 residues. CDR3 nucleotides: TGTGCCATCAGTGAGTTACAGGGGGCTAACTATGGCTACACCTTC. It translates to CAISELQGANYGYTF.

The genes are TRBV2 and TRBJ2-1, with 10 positions matching TRBD2. V lost 0 bases to trimming and J lost 6 bases; unmatched junction nucleotides: 14. Germline values: CDR1 SNHLY, CDR2 FYNNEI. This CDR3 is built from 19 residues. For the CDR3, the DNA is TGTGCCAGCAGTGAAGCAGATGGGGGGGGGACTAGCGCATTCAATGAGCAGTTCTTC. This gives the protein CASSEADGGGTSAFNEQFF.

Only a few counts were recorded for this clone. CDR3 sequence reads: CASSRSGADTQYF. The CDR3 DNA reads TGTGCCAGCTCACGTAGCGGGGCAGATACGCAGTATTTT. This chain uses TRBV18 with TRBJ2-3; the match to TRBD2 covers 8 bases. J was trimmed by 4 bases and V by 4 bases; bases with no gene match: 1. Germline V gene sequence: CDR1 KGHSH, CDR2 LQKENI. The CDR3 covers 13 residues.

The chain joins TRBV5-6 to TRBJ1-2; TRBD1 aligns across 8 bases. Per germline, CDR1 SGHDT and CDR2 YYEEEE. The V segment lost 4 bases and the J segment 2 bases; nucleotides outside the gene matches: 4. CDR3 length: 14 residues. The CDR3 nucleotides are TGTGCCAGCAGCCGAGGGGACAGGAACTATGGCTACACCTTC. Translation gives CASSRGDRNYGYTF.

The rearrangement uses TRBV24-1 and TRBJ2-3; 11 bases fit TRBD2. The CDR3 extends over 17 amino acids. Trimming at V came to 2 bases and at J to 1 base, leaving 4 bases not matched to a gene. The V gene's germline CDR1 is KGHDR and CDR2 SFDVKD. The CDR3: CATSDWTSGLGTDTQYF. As DNA, the CDR3 is TGTGCCACCAGTGATTGGACTAGCGGGCTAGGCACAGATACGCAGTATTTT.

The chain joins TRBV29-1 to TRBJ1-4; 9 nucleotides align to TRBD1. The junction had 3 bases not matched to a gene; V was cut back by 7 bases and J by 3 bases. The CDR3 runs 13 residues. Germline V gene sequence: CDR1 SQVTM, CDR2 ANQGSEA. The CDR3 region is CSAGTGPNEKLFF. The CDR3, as DNA: TGCAGCGCTGGGACAGGGCCTAATGAAAAACTGTTTTTT.

The chain employs TRBV29-1 and TRBJ2-5, with 14 bases aligning to TRBD2. The CDR3 runs 15 residues. Germline CDR1 SQVTM, CDR2 ANQGSEA. V gave up 6 bases and J gave up 4 bases; unmatched junction bases: 7. CDR3 sequence reads: CSVGTSGSLGETQYF. In DNA, the CDR3 is TGCAGCGTCGGGACTAGCGGGAGCTTGGGAGAGACCCAGTACTTC.

This clone was seen only a few times. The chain has TRBV10-1 and TRBJ2-5; 12 bases fit TRBD2. J was trimmed by 5 bases and V by 6 bases; bases with no gene match: 16. Germline CDR1 and CDR2: WNHNN and SYGVQD (reference sequence). The length of the CDR3 is 18 residues. The CDR3: CASRKLNSLAGGGETQYF. CDR3 bases: TGCGCCAGCAGGAAGTTGAATTCACTAGCGGGAGGAGGGGAGACCCAGTACTTC.

The CDR3 loop is CASTLLHEQYF. DNA of the CDR3: TGCGCCAGCACCCTTCTTCACGAGCAGTACTTC. The rearrangement joins TRBV5-1 to TRBJ2-7; D not certain. Germline V gene data show CDR1 as SGHRS and CDR2 as YFSETQ. The germline V and J ends were trimmed by 6 bases and 5 bases, with 9 bases remaining between them. The CDR3 sequence is 11 residues long.

The chain's CDR3 is CASSRTGDNEKLFF. The DNA of the CDR3 is TGTGCCAGCAGTAGGACAGGAGATAATGAAAAACTGTTTTTT. This chain links TRBV27 with TRBJ1-4, with 7 bases identical to TRBD1. V lost 5 bases and J lost 4; bases outside the gene matches: 4. The CDR3 extends over 14 amino acids. Germline V gives CDR1 MNHEY, CDR2 SMNVEV (reference sequence).

The chain employs TRBV3-1 (or the pseudogene TRBV3-2) and TRBJ2-7; TRBD1 is a possible D gene (5 bases). V was pared by 1 base and J by 5 bases, with 12 bases between. This CDR3 has 14 residues. CDR1 LGHDT and CDR2 YNNKEL come from the germline V gene (reference sequence). CDR3 protein: CASSQGGASDEQYF. As DNA, the CDR3 is TGTGCCAGCAGCCAAGGGGGCGCGTCCGACGAGCAGTACTTC.

This clone has a handful of counts. CDR3 in DNA: TGTGCCAGCAGACCTAATCAACCGGGACTACCAAACGAAGATACGCAGTATTTT. This sequence encodes CASRPNQPGLPNEDTQYF. This chain links TRBV6-2 or TRBV6-3 with TRBJ2-3, with 7 bases fitting TRBD2. The germline V gene encodes CDR1 MNHEY and CDR2 SVGEGT. CDR3 length: 18 amino acids. V was pared by 6 bases and J by 5 bases, with 20 bases of the junction left unmatched.

The DNA of the CDR3 is TGTGCCTGGAGTGTACTGGGCCCTGGCTACACCTTC. Translated, it gives CAWSVLGPGYTF. V and J are TRBV30 and TRBJ1-2; D remains unclear. This CDR3 comprises 12 residues. Trimming pared 0 bases from V and 7 bases from J, leaving 9 bases between. Germline CDR1 GTSNPN, CDR2 SVGIG (reference sequence).

The chain uses TRBV19 and TRBJ1-2; D unresolved. Between the trimmed V and J ends, which lost 7 bases and 0 bases, there was a span of 12 bases. Germline assignment: CDR1 LNHDA and CDR2 SQIVND (reference sequence). This CDR3 contains 14 residues. CDR3 nucleotide sequence: TGTGCCAGTAAGCGTGCCGCTGCTAACTATGGCTACACCTTC. It specifies CASKRAAANYGYTF.

The V and J genes are TRBV3-1 (or the pseudogene TRBV3-2) and TRBJ2-1; 7 bases are a match to TRBD2. With 4 bases clipped from V and 10 bases from J, the junction kept 4 bases outside the gene matches. The CDR3 is 12 residues long. Looked up from germline, CDR1 is LGHDT and CDR2 is YNNKEL (reference sequence). The DNA of the CDR3 is TGTGCCAGCAGCCTCCTAGCGGACGAGCAGTTCTTC. This encodes CASSLLADEQFF.

CDR3 nucleotide sequence: TGTGCCACCAGTGCCCACAGTAACTATGGCTACACCTTC. This translates into CATSAHSNYGYTF. The chain has TRBV24-1 and TRBJ1-2, with D hard to call. This CDR3 has 13 amino acids. The ends were cut back, 5 bases at V and 1 base at J, with 7 bases in the middle. Germline lookup yields CDR1 KGHDR and CDR2 SFDVKD.

The J gene is TRBJ2-1, the V gene TRBV28, with TRBD2 as a possible D gene (6 bases). Germline CDR1 MDHEN, CDR2 SYDVKM. The ends were cut back, 5 bases at V and 10 bases at J, with 21 bases in the middle. CDR3 length: 15 amino acids. The CDR3 loop reads CASSPSGRPGEEQFF. The CDR3 DNA follows: TGTGCCAGCAGTCCCTCCGGACGCCCGGGAGAGGAGCAGTTCTTC.

The chain recombines TRBV5-1 with TRBJ2-3; 11 bases match TRBD2. The CDR3 consists of 15 residues. With 1 base clipped from V and 6 bases from J, the junction kept 4 bases outside the gene matches. Germline loops: CDR1 SGHRS, CDR2 YFSETQ. The CDR3 nucleotides read TGCGCCAGCAGCTTGACTAGCGGGAGAGGGGATACGCAGTATTTT. It encodes CASSLTSGRGDTQYF.

This clone has a single count. The chain is built from TRBV13 and TRBJ1-4; the match to TRBD1 covers 9 bases. CDR1 PRHDT and CDR2 FYEKMQ come from the germline V gene (reference sequence). This CDR3 contains 14 residues. With 5 bases clipped from V and 7 bases from J, the junction kept 5 bases outside the gene matches. Here the CDR3 reads CASSPGQGVEKLFF. The CDR3 DNA sequence: TGTGCCAGCAGCCCGGGACAGGGAGTTGAAAAACTGTTTTTT.

This chain connects TRBV5-4 to TRBJ2-7; 7 nucleotides agree with TRBD1. CDR3 length: 15 residues. V shed 4 bases, J shed 3 bases, and the junction held 10 bases outside the gene matches. Looked up from germline, CDR1 is SGHNT and CDR2 is YYREEE (reference sequence). The CDR3 DNA is TGTGCCAGCAGCCCGACGACAGGGACCCTCTACGAGCAGTACTTC. Its protein is CASSPTTGTLYEQYF.

V usage is TRBV10-3 and J usage is TRBJ2-7; possible D gene TRBD1, 6 bases. The ends were cut back, 6 bases at V and 6 bases at J, with 12 bases in the middle. The CDR3 runs 12 residues. Germline V lookup: CDR1 ENHRY, CDR2 SYGVKD. CDR3 nucleotide sequence: TGTGCCATCAGCCTACAGGGTGCCGAGCAGTACTTC. Its translation: CAISLQGAEQYF.

This clone showed up just a few times. V gene TRBV7-9 combines with J gene TRBJ2-5; TRBD1 matches at 9 bases. The trim removed 6 bases at V and 5 bases at J, leaving 10 bases unmatched. Germline V gene sequence: CDR1 SEHNR, CDR2 FQNEAQ (reference sequence). The CDR3 has 15 residues. CDR3 sequence reads: CASSQGQGQGETQYF. The DNA for the CDR3 is TGTGCCAGCAGTCAAGGACAGGGGCAAGGGGAGACCCAGTACTTC.